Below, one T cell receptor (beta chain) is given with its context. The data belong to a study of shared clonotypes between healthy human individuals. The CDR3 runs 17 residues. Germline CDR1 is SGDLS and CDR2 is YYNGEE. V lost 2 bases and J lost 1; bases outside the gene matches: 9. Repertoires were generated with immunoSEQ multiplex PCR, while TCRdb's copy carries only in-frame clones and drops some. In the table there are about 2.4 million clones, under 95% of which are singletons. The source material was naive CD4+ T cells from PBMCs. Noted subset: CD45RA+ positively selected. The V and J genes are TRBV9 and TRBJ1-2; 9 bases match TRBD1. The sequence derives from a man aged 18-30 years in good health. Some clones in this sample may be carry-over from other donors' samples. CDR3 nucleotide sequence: TGTGCCAGCAGCGTGACACGGGACAGGGCCCTTAACTATGGCTACACCTTC. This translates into CASSVTRDRALNYGYTF.